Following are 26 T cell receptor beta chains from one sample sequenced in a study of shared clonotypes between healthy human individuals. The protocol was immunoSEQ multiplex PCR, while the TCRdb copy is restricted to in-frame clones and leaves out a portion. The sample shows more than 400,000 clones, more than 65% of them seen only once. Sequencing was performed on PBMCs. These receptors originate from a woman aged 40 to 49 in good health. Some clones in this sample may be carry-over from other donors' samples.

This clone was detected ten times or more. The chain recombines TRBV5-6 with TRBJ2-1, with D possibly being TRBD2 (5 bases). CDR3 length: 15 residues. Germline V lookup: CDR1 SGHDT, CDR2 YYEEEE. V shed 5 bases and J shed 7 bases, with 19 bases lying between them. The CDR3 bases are TGTGCCAGCAGTTATGGCATCGAGCGGCGGAATGAGCAGTTCTTC. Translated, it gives CASSYGIERRNEQFF.

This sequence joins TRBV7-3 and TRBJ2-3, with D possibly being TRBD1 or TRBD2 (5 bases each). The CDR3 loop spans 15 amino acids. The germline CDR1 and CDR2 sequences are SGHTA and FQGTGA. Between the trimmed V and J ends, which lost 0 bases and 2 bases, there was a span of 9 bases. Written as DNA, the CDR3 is TGTGCCAGCAGCTTAACCGGGACCCCCACAGATACGCAGTATTTT. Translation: CASSLTGTPTDTQYF.

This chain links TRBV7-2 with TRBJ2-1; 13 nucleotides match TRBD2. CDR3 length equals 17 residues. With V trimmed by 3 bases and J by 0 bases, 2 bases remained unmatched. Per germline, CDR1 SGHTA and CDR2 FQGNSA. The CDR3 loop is CASSFRTSGSSYNEQFF. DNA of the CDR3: TGTGCCAGCAGCTTTCGGACTAGCGGGAGCTCCTACAATGAGCAGTTCTTC.

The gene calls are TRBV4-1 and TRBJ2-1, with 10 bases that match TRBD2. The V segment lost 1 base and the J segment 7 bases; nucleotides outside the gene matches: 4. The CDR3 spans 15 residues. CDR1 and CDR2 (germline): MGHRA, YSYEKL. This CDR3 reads CASSQGASGRNEQFF. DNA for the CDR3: TGCGCCAGCAGCCAAGGGGCTAGCGGGAGAAATGAGCAGTTCTTC.

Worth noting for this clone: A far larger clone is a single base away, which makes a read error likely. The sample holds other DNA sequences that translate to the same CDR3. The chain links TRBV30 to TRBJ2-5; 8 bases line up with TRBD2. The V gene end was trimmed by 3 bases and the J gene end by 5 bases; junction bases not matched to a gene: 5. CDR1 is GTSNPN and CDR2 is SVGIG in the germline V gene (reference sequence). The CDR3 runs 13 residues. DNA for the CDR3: TGTGCCTGGAGCGGGACTAGAGGGGAGACCCAGTACTTC. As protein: CAWSGTRGETQYF.

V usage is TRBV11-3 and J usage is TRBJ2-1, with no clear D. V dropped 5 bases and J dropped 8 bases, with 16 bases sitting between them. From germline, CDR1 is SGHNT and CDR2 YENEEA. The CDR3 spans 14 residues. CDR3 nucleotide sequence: TGTGCCAGCAGCCAAAGTCACAATTCTTATGAGCAGTTCTTC. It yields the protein CASSQSHNSYEQFF.

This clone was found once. CDR3 nucleotide sequence: TGCGCCAGCAGCGTCGGACTAGCGGGAAGCACAGATACGCAGTATTTT. Residues: CASSVGLAGSTDTQYF. J is TRBJ2-3 and V is TRBV4-1; 12 nucleotides agree with TRBD2. Germline V gene lookup returns CDR1 MGHRA and CDR2 YSYEKL. The trim removed 5 bases at V and 0 bases at J, leaving 3 bases unmatched. The CDR3 has 16 residues.

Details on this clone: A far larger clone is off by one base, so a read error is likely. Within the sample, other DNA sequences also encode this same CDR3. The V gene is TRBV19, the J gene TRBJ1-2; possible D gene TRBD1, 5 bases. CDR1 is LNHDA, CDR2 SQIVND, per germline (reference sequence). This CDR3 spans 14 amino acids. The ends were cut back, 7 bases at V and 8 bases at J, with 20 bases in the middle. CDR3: CASTARGGDGGYTF. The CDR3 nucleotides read TGTGCCAGTACCGCCAGAGGAGGGGATGGAGGCTACACCTTC.

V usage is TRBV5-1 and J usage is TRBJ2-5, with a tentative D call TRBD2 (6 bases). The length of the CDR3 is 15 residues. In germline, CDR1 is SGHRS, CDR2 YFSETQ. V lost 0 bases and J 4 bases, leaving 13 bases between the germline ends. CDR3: CASSLAGRGVETQYF. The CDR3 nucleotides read TGCGCCAGCAGCTTGGCCGGGCGGGGTGTAGAGACCCAGTACTTC.

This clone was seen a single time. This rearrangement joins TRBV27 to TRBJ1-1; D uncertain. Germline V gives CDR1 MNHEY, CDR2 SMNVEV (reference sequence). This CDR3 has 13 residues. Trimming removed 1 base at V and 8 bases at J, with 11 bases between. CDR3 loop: CASSLYSYREAFF. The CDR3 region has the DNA TGTGCCAGCAGTTTATATAGTTACCGGGAAGCTTTCTTT.

CDR3 sequence (DNA): TGCGCCAGCAGCTTGGGACAGGGGGCCTCCTACGAGCAGTACTTC. It is translated as CASSLGQGASYEQYF. The chain carries TRBV5-1 and TRBJ2-7, with TRBD1 matching 10 bases. V shed 0 bases, J shed 0 bases, and the junction held 0 bases outside the gene matches. The CDR3 is made up of 15 amino acids. CDR1 is SGHRS and CDR2 is YFSETQ in the germline V gene.

The CDR3 coding sequence is TGTGCCAGCTCACCGGGGGGGGCTAATTACGAGCAGTACTTC. This gives the protein CASSPGGANYEQYF. J is TRBJ2-7 and V is TRBV18, with a weak D call TRBD2 (7 bases). Trimming took off 3 bases at V and 4 bases at J, with 13 bases between the two ends. The length of the CDR3 is 14 residues. Germline CDR1 is KGHSH and CDR2 is LQKENI.

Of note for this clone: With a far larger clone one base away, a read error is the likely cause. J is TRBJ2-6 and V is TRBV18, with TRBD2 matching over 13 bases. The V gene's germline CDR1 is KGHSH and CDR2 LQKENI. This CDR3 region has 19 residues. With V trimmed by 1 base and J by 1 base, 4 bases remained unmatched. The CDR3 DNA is TGTGCCAGCTCACCACACGCACTAGCGGGAGGGTCTGGGGCCAACGTCCTGACTTTC. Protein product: CASSPHALAGGSGANVLTF.

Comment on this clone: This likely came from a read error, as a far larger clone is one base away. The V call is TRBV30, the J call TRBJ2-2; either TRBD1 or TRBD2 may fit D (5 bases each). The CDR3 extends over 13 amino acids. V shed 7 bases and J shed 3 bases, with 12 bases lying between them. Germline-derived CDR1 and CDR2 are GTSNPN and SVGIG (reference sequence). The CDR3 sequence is CALRAGHTGELFF. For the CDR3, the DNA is TGTGCCTTGAGGGCAGGGCACACCGGGGAGCTGTTTTTT.

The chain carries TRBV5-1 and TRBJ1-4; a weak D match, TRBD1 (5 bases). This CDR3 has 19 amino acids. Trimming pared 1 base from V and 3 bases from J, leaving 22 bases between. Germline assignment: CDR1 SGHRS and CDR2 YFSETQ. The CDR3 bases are TGCGCCAGCAGCTTGACCCCTTCAGCAGGGACTCGGGCTAATGAAAAACTGTTTTTT. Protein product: CASSLTPSAGTRANEKLFF.

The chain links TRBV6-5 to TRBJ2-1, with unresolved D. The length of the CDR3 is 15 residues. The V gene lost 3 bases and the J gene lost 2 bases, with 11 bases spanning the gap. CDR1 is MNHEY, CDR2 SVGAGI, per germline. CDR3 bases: TGTGCCAGCAGTTATTCGGATCCCACCTACAATGAGCAGTTCTTC. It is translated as CASSYSDPTYNEQFF.

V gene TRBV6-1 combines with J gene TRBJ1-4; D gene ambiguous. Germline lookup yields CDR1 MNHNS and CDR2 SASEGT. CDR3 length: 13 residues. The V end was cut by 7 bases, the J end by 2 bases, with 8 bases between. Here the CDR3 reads CASNRITNEKLFF. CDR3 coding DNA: TGTGCCAGCAACCGGATTACTAATGAAAAACTGTTTTTT.

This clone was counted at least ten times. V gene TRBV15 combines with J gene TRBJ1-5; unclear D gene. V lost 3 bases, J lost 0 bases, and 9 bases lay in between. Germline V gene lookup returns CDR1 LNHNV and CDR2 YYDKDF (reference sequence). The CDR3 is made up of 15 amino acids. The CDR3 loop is CATSRNLDSNQPQHF. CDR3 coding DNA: TGTGCCACCAGCAGGAATCTCGATAGCAATCAGCCCCAGCATTTT. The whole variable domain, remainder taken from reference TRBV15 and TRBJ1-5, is DAMVIQNPRYQVTQFGKPVTLSCSQTLNHNVMYWYQQKSSQAPKLLFHYYDKDFNNEADTPDNFQSRRPNTSFCFLDIRSPGLGDTAMYLCATSRNLDSNQPQHFGDGTRLSIL.

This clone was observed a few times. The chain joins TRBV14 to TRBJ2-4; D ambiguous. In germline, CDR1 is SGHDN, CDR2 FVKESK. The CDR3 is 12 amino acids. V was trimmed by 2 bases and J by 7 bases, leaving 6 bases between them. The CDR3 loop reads CASSQSGNIQYF. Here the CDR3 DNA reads TGTGCCAGCAGCCAATCGGGTAACATTCAGTACTTC.

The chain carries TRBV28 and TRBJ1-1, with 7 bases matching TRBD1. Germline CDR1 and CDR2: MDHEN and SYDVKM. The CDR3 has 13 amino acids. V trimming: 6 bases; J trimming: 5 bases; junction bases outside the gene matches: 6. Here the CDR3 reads CASRPTGETEAFF. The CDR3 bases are TGTGCCAGCAGACCCACAGGGGAAACTGAAGCTTTCTTT.

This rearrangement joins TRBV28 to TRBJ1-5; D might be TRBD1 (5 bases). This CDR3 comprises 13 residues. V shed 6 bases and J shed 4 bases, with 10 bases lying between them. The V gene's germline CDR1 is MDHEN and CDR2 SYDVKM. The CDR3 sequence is CASRQGRNQPQHF. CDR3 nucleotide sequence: TGTGCCAGCAGGCAGGGAAGGAATCAGCCCCAGCATTTT.

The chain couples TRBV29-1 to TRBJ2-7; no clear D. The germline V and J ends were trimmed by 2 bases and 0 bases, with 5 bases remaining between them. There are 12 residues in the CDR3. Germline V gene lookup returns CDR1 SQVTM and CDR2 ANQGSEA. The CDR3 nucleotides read TGCAGCGTTGAACATGACTCCTACGAGCAGTACTTC. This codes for CSVEHDSYEQYF.

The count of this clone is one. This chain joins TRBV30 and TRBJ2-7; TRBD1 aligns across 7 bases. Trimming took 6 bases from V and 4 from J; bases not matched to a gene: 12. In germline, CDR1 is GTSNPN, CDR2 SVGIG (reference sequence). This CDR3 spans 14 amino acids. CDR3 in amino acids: CACTPGQVQYEQYF. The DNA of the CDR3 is TGTGCCTGCACTCCAGGACAGGTACAATACGAGCAGTACTTC.

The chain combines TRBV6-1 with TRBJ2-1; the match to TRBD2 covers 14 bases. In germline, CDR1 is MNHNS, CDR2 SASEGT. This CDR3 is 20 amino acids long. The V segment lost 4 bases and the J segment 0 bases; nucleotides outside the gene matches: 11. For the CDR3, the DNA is TGTGCCAGCAGTGCGACTACGGGGGGGACTAGCGGGAGCTCCTACAATGAGCAGTTCTTC. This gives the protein CASSATTGGTSGSSYNEQFF.

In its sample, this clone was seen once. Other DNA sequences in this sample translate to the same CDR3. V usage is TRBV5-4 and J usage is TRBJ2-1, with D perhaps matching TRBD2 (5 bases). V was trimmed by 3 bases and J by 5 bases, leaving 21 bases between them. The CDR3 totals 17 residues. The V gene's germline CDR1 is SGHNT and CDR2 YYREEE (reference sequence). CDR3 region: CASSSLGRGSGNNEQFF. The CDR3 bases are TGTGCCAGCAGCTCCCTCGGGCGAGGGAGTGGGAACAATGAGCAGTTCTTC. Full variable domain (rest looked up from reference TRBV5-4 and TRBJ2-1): ETGVTQSPTHLIKTRGQQVTLRCSSQSGHNTVSWYQQALGQGPQFIFQYYREEENGRGNFPPRFSGLQFPNYSSELNVNALELDDSALYLCASSSLGRGSGNNEQFFGPGTRLTVL.

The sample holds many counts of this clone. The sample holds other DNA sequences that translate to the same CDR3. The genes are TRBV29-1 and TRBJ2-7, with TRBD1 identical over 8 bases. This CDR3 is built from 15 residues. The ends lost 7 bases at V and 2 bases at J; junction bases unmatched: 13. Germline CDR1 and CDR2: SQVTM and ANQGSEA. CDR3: CSAERTGKSPYEQYF. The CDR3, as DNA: TGCAGCGCGGAAAGGACAGGGAAGAGCCCCTACGAGCAGTACTTC.